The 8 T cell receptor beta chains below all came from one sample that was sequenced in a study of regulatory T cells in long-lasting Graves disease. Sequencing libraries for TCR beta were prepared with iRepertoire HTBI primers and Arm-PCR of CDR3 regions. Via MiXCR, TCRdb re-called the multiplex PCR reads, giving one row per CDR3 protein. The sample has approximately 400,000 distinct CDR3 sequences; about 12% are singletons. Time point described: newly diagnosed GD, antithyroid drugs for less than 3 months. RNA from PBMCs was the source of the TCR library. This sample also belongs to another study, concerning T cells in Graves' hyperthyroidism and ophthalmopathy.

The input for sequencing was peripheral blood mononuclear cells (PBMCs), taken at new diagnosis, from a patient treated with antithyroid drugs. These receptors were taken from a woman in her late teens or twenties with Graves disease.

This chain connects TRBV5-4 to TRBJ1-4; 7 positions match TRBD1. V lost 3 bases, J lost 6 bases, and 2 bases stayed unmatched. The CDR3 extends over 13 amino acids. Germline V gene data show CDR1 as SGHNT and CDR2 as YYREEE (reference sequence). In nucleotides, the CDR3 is TGTGCCAGCAGCTCCGGGACAGATGAAAAACTGTTTTTT. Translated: CASSSGTDEKLFF.

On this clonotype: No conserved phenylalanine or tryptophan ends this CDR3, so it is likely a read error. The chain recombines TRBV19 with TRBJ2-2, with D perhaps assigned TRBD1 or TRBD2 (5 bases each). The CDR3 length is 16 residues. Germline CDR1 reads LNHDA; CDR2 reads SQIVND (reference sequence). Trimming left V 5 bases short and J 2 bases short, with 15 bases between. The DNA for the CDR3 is TGTGCCAGTAGTGCCCGGGGCTACCTCAACACCGGGGAGCTGTTTTCT. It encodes CASSARGYLNTGELFS.

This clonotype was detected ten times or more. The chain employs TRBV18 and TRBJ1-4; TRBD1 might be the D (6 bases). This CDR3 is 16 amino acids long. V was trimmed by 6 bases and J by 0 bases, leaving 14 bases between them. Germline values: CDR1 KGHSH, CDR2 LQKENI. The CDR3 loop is CASSPGGQSTNEKLFF. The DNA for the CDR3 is TGTGCCAGCTCTCCCGGAGGACAGTCAACTAATGAAAAACTGTTTTTT.

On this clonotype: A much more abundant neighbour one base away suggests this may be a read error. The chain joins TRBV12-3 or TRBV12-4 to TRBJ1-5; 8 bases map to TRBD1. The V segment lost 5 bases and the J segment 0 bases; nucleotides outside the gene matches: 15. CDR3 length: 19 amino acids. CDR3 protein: CASSLYLLQGEPSNQPQHF. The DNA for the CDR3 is TGTGCCAGCAGTCTGTACCTCTTACAGGGGGAGCCTAGCAATCAGCCCCAGCATTTT.

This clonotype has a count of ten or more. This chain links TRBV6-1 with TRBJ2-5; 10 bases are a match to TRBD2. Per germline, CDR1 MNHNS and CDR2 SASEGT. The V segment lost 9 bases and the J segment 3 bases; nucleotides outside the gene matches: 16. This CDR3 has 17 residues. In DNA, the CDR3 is TGTGCCAGTCAGAAGGTTCCAGCGGGGGGGCGAAAAGAGACCCAGTACTTC. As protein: CASQKVPAGGRKETQYF.

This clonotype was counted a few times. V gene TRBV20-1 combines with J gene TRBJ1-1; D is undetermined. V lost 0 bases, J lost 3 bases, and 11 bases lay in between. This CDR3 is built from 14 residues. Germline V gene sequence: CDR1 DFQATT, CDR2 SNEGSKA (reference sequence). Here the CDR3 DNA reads TGCAGTGCTAGAGATCTGGGGAGCGACACTGAAGCTTTCTTT. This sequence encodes CSARDLGSDTEAFF.

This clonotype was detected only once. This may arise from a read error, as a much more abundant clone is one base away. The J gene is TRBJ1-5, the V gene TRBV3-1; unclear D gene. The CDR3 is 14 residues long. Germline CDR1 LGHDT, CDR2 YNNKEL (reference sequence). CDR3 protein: CASTLGLSNQSQHF. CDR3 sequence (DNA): TGTGCCAGCACCTTGGGTCTTAGCAATCAGTCCCAGCATTTT. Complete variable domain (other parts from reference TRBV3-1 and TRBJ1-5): DTAVSQTPKYLVTQMGNDKSIKCEQNLGHDTMYWYKQDSKKFLKIMFSYNNKELIINETVPNRFSPKSPDKAHLNLHINSLELGDSAVYFCASTLGLSNQSQHFGDGTRLSIL.

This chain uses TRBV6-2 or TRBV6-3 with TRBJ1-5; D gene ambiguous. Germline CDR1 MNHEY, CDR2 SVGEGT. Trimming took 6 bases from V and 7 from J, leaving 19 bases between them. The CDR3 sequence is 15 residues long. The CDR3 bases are TGTGCCAGCAGGGAGAACCAAGGCCTAGAGCAGCCCCAGCATTTT. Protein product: CASRENQGLEQPQHF.